The 32 T cell receptor beta chains reported below all come from one sample, sequenced in a study of lymphopenia after photon versus proton radiotherapy. The repertoire was sequenced with immunoSEQ multiplex PCR; TCRdb's copy has only in-frame clones and lacks some. The sample lists 45,000 to 65,000 clones, about four fifths occurring once. Sequences were derived from peripheral blood, sampled from a patient treated with photon-based radiotherapy. The receptor source for this set is a man aged 50 or older with gastric cancer.

This clone has more than one count but fewer than ten. The chain couples TRBV6-6 to TRBJ2-1; the D is unclear. Per the germline V gene, CDR1 is MNHNY and CDR2 is SVGAGI (reference sequence). The length of the CDR3 is 13 residues. Trimming left V 2 bases short and J 3 bases short, with 5 bases between. CDR3 DNA sequence: TGTGCCAGCAGTTACAAAGACTACAATGAGCAGTTCTTC. Protein: CASSYKDYNEQFF.

The chain has TRBV19 and TRBJ1-2; D gene unclear. The CDR3 has 15 amino acids. The V end lost 5 bases, the J end lost 4 bases, and 17 bases lay between the germline ends. CDR1 LNHDA and CDR2 SQIVND come from the germline V gene (reference sequence). This CDR3 is CASSSAVGSSYGYTF. CDR3 in DNA: TGTGCCAGTAGTTCGGCTGTCGGCAGCTCCTATGGCTACACCTTC.

This chain joins TRBV6-5 and TRBJ1-3, with TRBD1 matching 9 bases. Germline values: CDR1 MNHEY, CDR2 SVGAGI. Unmatched junction bases numbered 0, after V lost 5 bases and J lost 4 bases. The CDR3 contains 13 residues. The CDR3: CASSGTGGNTIYF. CDR3 in DNA: TGTGCCAGCAGTGGGACAGGGGGAAACACCATATATTTT.

V is TRBV5-1 and J is TRBJ2-1; D unresolved. The CDR3 totals 14 residues. In germline, CDR1 is SGHRS, CDR2 YFSETQ. Trimming stripped 4 bases from V and 2 bases from J, with 10 bases between. CDR3 sequence reads: CASSTDDPYNEQFF. The CDR3, as DNA: TGCGCCAGCAGCACGGACGACCCCTACAATGAGCAGTTCTTC.

The chain uses TRBV28 and TRBJ2-6; 9 bases fit TRBD2. This CDR3 region has 18 residues. V lost 5 bases, J lost 0 bases, and 8 bases stayed unmatched. Germline lookup yields CDR1 MDHEN and CDR2 SYDVKM. In DNA form, the CDR3 reads TGTGCCAGCAGTCGCGTTAGCGGGAGTGGCTCTGGGGCCAACGTCCTGACTTTC. Translating it yields CASSRVSGSGSGANVLTF.

V usage is TRBV30 and J usage is TRBJ1-1, with TRBD1 identical over 7 bases. CDR1 is GTSNPN, CDR2 SVGIG, per germline (reference sequence). V was pared by 0 bases and J by 1 base, with 2 bases of the junction left unmatched. The CDR3 extends over 14 amino acids. CDR3 protein: CAWSVWTGNTEAFF. The CDR3 nucleotides read TGTGCCTGGAGTGTCTGGACAGGGAACACTGAAGCTTTCTTT.

This clone showed up just once. This chain uses TRBV5-1 with TRBJ2-5; D perhaps matches TRBD1 (5 bases). From germline, CDR1 is SGHRS and CDR2 YFSETQ. This CDR3 is 15 amino acids long. The germline V and J ends were trimmed by 2 bases and 2 bases, with 13 bases remaining between them. In DNA form, the CDR3 reads TGCGCCAGCAGCTTCCGGACAAAAGCTCAAGAGACCCAGTACTTC. The encoded protein is CASSFRTKAQETQYF.

The CDR3 DNA reads as TGTGCCAGCATAGTCCGAGACAGATCCTACGAGCAGTACTTC. This codes for CASIVRDRSYEQYF. The V and J genes are TRBV2 and TRBJ2-7; perhaps TRBD1 as D (5 bases). The CDR3 totals 14 residues. Germline lookup yields CDR1 SNHLY and CDR2 FYNNEI. The V end was cut by 7 bases, the J end by 1 base, with 14 bases between.

This clone was detected only once. Here the CDR3 reads CASSATGTNEKLFF. For the CDR3, the DNA is TGTGCCAGTAGTGCGACAGGGACTAATGAAAAACTGTTTTTT. The chain has TRBV19 and TRBJ1-4; 7 bases map to TRBD1. The CDR3 totals 14 residues. In germline, CDR1 is LNHDA, CDR2 SQIVND (reference sequence). With 5 bases clipped from V and 2 bases from J, the junction kept 2 bases outside the gene matches.

The chain carries TRBV5-6 and TRBJ1-1; no clear D gene. The CDR3 is 13 amino acids. Germline CDR1 and CDR2: SGHDT and YYEEEE. V was shortened by 2 bases and J by 2 bases, with 7 bases between the two germline ends. For the CDR3, the DNA is TGTGCCAGCAGCTTAGGACTCAACACTGAAGCTTTCTTT. This encodes CASSLGLNTEAFF.

J is TRBJ2-1 and V is TRBV10-3; D not certain. V lost 0 bases to trimming and J lost 3 bases, with 9 bases between them. CDR3 size: 15 residues. Germline assignment: CDR1 ENHRY and CDR2 SYGVKD. Here the CDR3 reads CAISESVRLYNEQFF. The CDR3 bases are TGTGCCATCAGTGAGTCAGTCAGACTCTACAATGAGCAGTTCTTC.

V usage is TRBV7-9 and J usage is TRBJ1-1; no reliable D call. The CDR3 contains 14 residues. Germline V gene sequence: CDR1 SEHNR, CDR2 FQNEAQ (reference sequence). The germline V and J ends were trimmed by 0 bases and 1 base, with 6 bases remaining between them. For the CDR3, the DNA is TGTGCCAGCAGCTTAGCTAGCGGGAACACTGAAGCTTTCTTT. It is translated as CASSLASGNTEAFF.

This clone was detected only a few times. This sequence joins TRBV7-7 and TRBJ2-2; 8 nucleotides align to TRBD2. The V segment lost 1 base and the J segment 6 bases; nucleotides outside the gene matches: 7. Germline CDR1 and CDR2: SSHAT and FNYEAQ (reference sequence). The CDR3 has 16 residues. The CDR3, as DNA: TGTGCCAGCAGCTTAGAGTTAGGACTAGCTGCCGGGGAGCTGTTTTTT. Translated: CASSLELGLAAGELFF.

The table lists this clone with a few counts. This rearrangement joins TRBV30 to TRBJ1-5; D is possibly TRBD1 (6 bases). The CDR3 covers 15 residues. Germline lookup yields CDR1 GTSNPN and CDR2 SVGIG (reference sequence). The germline V and J ends were trimmed by 2 bases and 4 bases, with 15 bases remaining between them. The CDR3, as DNA: TGTGCCTGGAGTCAGACCGGGACACGAAATCAGCCCCAGCATTTT. This encodes CAWSQTGTRNQPQHF.

V is TRBV7-2 and J is TRBJ1-2, with D possibly matching TRBD1 (5 bases). CDR1 and CDR2 from the germline V gene are SGHTA and FQGNSA. This CDR3 comprises 13 residues. V was trimmed by 3 bases and J by 8 bases, leaving 13 bases between them. The CDR3 protein is CASSFEGREGYTF. The CDR3 nucleotides are TGTGCCAGCAGCTTTGAGGGCAGGGAGGGCTACACCTTC.

This clone occurred a few times. The J gene is TRBJ1-1, the V gene TRBV19, with D tentatively TRBD1 (6 bases). The germline CDR1 and CDR2 sequences are LNHDA and SQIVND (reference sequence). The CDR3 covers 13 residues. The V and J ends lost 7 bases and 6 bases respectively, with 15 bases between them. DNA for the CDR3: TGTGCCAGTATGGATCTGGGGGCTGCTGAAGCTTTCTTT. It is translated as CASMDLGAAEAFF.

CDR3 sequence reads: CASRKYQLLDEQYF. DNA of the CDR3: TGTGCCAGCAGGAAGTACCAGCTCCTGGACGAGCAGTACTTC. The V call is TRBV6-5, the J call TRBJ2-7; D not resolved. The CDR3 runs to 14 residues. Germline CDR1 reads MNHEY; CDR2 reads SVGAGI. V gave up 6 bases and J gave up 5 bases, with 17 bases separating them.

The chain carries TRBV11-1 and TRBJ2-7, with 7 bases fitting TRBD2. V dropped 6 bases and J dropped 0; count of bases not matched to a gene: 11. This CDR3 comprises 16 residues. Per the germline V gene, CDR1 is SGHAT and CDR2 is FQDESV (reference sequence). The CDR3 nucleotides are TGTGCCAGCAGTCCTCCGGGACTACAAAACTCCTACGAGCAGTACTTC. Translating it yields CASSPPGLQNSYEQYF.

This clone was recorded once. The gene calls are TRBV5-1 and TRBJ2-3, with D tentatively TRBD1 or TRBD2 (6 bases each). The germline CDR1 and CDR2 sequences are SGHRS and YFSETQ. The CDR3 spans 13 residues. V lost 1 base and J lost 6, with 9 bases in between. The DNA of the CDR3 is TGCGCCAGCAGCTTGATAGGGGGGGATACGCAGTATTTT. As protein: CASSLIGGDTQYF.

The chain recombines TRBV7-7 with TRBJ2-3; D gene unclear. Germline V gene sequence: CDR1 SSHAT, CDR2 FNYEAQ (reference sequence). CDR3 length: 13 amino acids. V lost 5 bases, J lost 1 base, and 7 bases lay in between. The CDR3 DNA reads TGTGCCAGCAGCATAGACCGCACAGATACGCAGTATTTT. This codes for CASSIDRTDTQYF. Looking up the rest from reference TRBV7-7 and TRBJ2-3 gives the full variable domain: GAGVSQSPRYKVTKRGQDVTLRCDPISSHATLYWYQQALGQGPEFLTYFNYEAQPDKSGLPSDRFSAERPEGSISTLTIQRTEQRDSAMYRCASSIDRTDTQYFGPGTRLTVL.

This clone was picked up a small number of times. The rearrangement uses TRBV4-1 and TRBJ2-5; no reliable D call. Germline CDR1 is MGHRA and CDR2 is YSYEKL. The CDR3 has 16 residues. V lost 0 bases, J lost 4 bases, and 15 bases lay in between. The CDR3 nucleotides are TGCGCCAGCAGCCAAGATAGGAATATTGACCGAGAGACCCAGTACTTC. This sequence encodes CASSQDRNIDRETQYF.

The chain combines TRBV28 with TRBJ1-1, with 8 bases matching TRBD1. Per the germline V gene, CDR1 is MDHEN and CDR2 is SYDVKM. The CDR3 has 14 residues. After removal of 5 bases from V and 1 base from J, the junction contained 3 bases not matched to a gene. The CDR3 region is CASSRGQGNTEAFF. In DNA form, the CDR3 reads TGTGCCAGCAGTCGAGGACAGGGGAACACTGAAGCTTTCTTT.

The gene calls are TRBV28 and TRBJ2-7; D uncertain. Germline CDR1 reads MDHEN; CDR2 reads SYDVKM. The V end was cut by 6 bases, the J end by 6 bases, with 18 bases between. This CDR3 is 14 amino acids long. The CDR3 coding sequence is TGTGCCAGCAGCCCCCCGAGTGAGGCGGCCGAGCAGTACTTC. This encodes CASSPPSEAAEQYF.

The chain links TRBV11-2 to TRBJ1-2, with TRBD1 identical over 7 bases. V was pared by 5 bases and J by 8 bases, with 17 bases of the junction left unmatched. Per the germline V gene, CDR1 is SGHAT and CDR2 is FQNNGV. This CDR3 contains 16 residues. CDR3: CASSPIRDSQLWGYTF. CDR3 DNA: TGTGCCAGCAGCCCTATCCGGGACAGCCAACTATGGGGCTACACCTTC. The variable domain in full, with the rest retrieved from reference TRBV11-2 and TRBJ1-2, is EAGVAQSPRYKIIEKRQSVAFWCNPISGHATLYWYQQILGQGPKLLIQFQNNGVVDDSQLPKDRFSAERLKGVDSTLKIQPAKLEDSAVYLCASSPIRDSQLWGYTFGSGTRLTVV.

The chain links TRBV11-3 to TRBJ2-6; 13 nucleotides align to TRBD2. Per germline, CDR1 SGHNT and CDR2 YENEEA. The CDR3 extends over 18 amino acids. Unmatched junction bases numbered 6, after V lost 5 bases and J lost 2 bases. CDR3 region: CASSHGLAGDPGANVLTF. The DNA of the CDR3 is TGTGCCAGCAGCCACGGACTAGCGGGAGACCCTGGGGCCAACGTCCTGACTTTC.

The CDR3 sequence: CASSLVWGTASSSGNTIYF. CDR3 DNA sequence: TGTGCCAGCAGCTTAGTCTGGGGGACGGCCTCCTCTTCTGGAAACACCATATATTTT. This chain joins TRBV7-6 and TRBJ1-3; maybe TRBD1 (5 bases). CDR1 and CDR2 (germline): SGHVS, FNYEAQ. Trimming took off 1 base at V and 1 base at J, with 20 bases between the two ends. The length of the CDR3 is 19 residues.

The V and J genes are TRBV7-9 and TRBJ2-1, with D hard to call. CDR3 size: 14 residues. Trimming took 0 bases from V and 2 from J, leaving 5 bases between them. The germline V gene has CDR1 SEHNR and CDR2 FQNEAQ (reference sequence). This CDR3 is CASSLADPYNEQFF. The CDR3 DNA reads TGTGCCAGCAGCTTAGCGGACCCCTACAATGAGCAGTTCTTC.

The gene calls are TRBV4-3 and TRBJ2-7; D is undetermined. Between the trimmed V and J ends, which lost 3 bases and 5 bases, there was a span of 11 bases. CDR1 and CDR2 (germline): LGHNA, YSLEER. The CDR3 is 13 amino acids. CDR3 amino acids: CASSQGLKHEQYF. The CDR3 DNA reads as TGCGCCAGCAGCCAGGGATTGAAGCACGAGCAGTACTTC.

The chain joins TRBV2 to TRBJ2-5; 8 positions match TRBD2. The CDR3 sequence is 17 residues long. Per germline, CDR1 SNHLY and CDR2 FYNNEI. Trimming removed 0 bases from V and 2 bases from J; junction bases left unmatched: 8. CDR3: CASSEATGLGGQETQYF. The CDR3 DNA sequence: TGTGCCAGCAGTGAAGCAACGGGACTAGGGGGGCAAGAGACCCAGTACTTC.

This clone occurred a few times. V is TRBV11-2 and J is TRBJ2-7; unclear D gene. CDR3 length: 14 residues. V lost 4 bases and J 3 bases, leaving 13 bases between the germline ends. Germline lookup yields CDR1 SGHAT and CDR2 FQNNGV. The CDR3 region has the DNA TGTGCCAGCAGCTCACTTCTGTTCAACTACGAGCAGTACTTC. Protein: CASSSLLFNYEQYF.

The CDR3 DNA reads as TGCGCCAGCAGCTTGGGTAGGGCCTACGAGCAGTACTTC. Its translation: CASSLGRAYEQYF. The chain couples TRBV5-1 to TRBJ2-7; D is undetermined. Trimming cost V 0 bases and J 2 bases, with 6 bases left between them. The CDR3 is 13 residues long. Germline CDR1 and CDR2: SGHRS and YFSETQ.

Only one count was recorded for this clone. The gene calls are TRBV5-4 and TRBJ2-1; 12 nucleotides align to TRBD2. The CDR3 sequence is 15 residues long. J lost 7 bases, V lost 0 bases, and 2 bases had no gene match. Germline-derived CDR1 and CDR2 are SGHNT and YYREEE (reference sequence). The DNA for the CDR3 is TGTGCCAGCAGCTTGGATCTAGCGGGAGGGAATGAGCAGTTCTTC. Translating it yields CASSLDLAGGNEQFF.